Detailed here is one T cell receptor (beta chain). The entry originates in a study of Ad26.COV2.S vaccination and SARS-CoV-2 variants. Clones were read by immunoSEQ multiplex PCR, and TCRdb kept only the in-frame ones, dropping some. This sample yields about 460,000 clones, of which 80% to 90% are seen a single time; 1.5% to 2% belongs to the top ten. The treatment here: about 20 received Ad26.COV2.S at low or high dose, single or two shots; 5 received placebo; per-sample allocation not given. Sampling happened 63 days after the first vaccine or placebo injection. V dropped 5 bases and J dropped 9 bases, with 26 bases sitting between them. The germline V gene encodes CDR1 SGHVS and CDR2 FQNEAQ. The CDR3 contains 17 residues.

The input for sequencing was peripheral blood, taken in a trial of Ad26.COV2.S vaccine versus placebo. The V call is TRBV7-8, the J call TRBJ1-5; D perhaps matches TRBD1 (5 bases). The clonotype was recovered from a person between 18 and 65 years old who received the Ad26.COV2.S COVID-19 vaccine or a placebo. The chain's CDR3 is CASSQIPRGTWSAPQHF. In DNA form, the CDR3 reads TGTGCCAGCAGCCAGATTCCCCGGGGCACATGGAGTGCGCCCCAGCATTTT.